This TCR beta chain was captured by sequencing in a study of blood T cell repertoires in COVID-19. How the authors handled the data: Researchers report that nucleated cell counts were estimated from reference gene primer amplification. Clones were read by immunoSEQ multiplex PCR, and TCRdb kept only the in-frame ones, dropping some. That table furnishes V, J and clone size, whereas the DNA furnished D and trimming. The sample includes 65,000 to 90,000 clones, 88% seen only once; the top ten take around 7.2%. CDR3 length equals 15 residues. V dropped 1 base and J dropped 5; count of bases not matched to a gene: 8. The germline V gene has CDR1 SGHTA and CDR2 FQGNSA.

The sample comprised peripheral blood. The chain combines TRBV7-2 with TRBJ2-7; 7 bases map to TRBD2. The TCR sequence derives from a woman older than 75 with acute or convalescent COVID-19. CDR3: CASSLGGGRVHEQYF. For the CDR3, the DNA is TGTGCCAGCAGCTTAGGTGGCGGGAGAGTCCACGAGCAGTACTTC.